This T cell receptor beta chain derives from a study of blood T cell repertoires in COVID-19. As for the study in general: Acute-phase and convalescent COVID-19 samples originated in the United States, Italy and Spain. T cells, B-cell-depleted T cells, or PBMCs provided the cDNA or gDNA that served as material.

Germline V gene data show CDR1 as MDHEN and CDR2 as SYDVKM. The CDR3 is 19 amino acids. The junction had 20 bases not matched to a gene; V was cut back by 6 bases and J by 0 bases. Per the original data handling: Estimation of nucleated cell counts relied on the amplification of reference gene primers. Libraries were prepared by immunoSEQ multiplex PCR; TCRdb keeps only in-frame clonotypes and omits some of them. V and J calls and clone size come straight from that table; D and trimming were deduced from the DNA. In the table there are approximately 190,000 clones, around 86% of which are singletons.

The sequencing input was peripheral blood. The receptor comes from a man of 80 years or more with acute or convalescent COVID-19. The rearrangement joins TRBV28 to TRBJ2-7, with 7 positions matching TRBD2. DNA for the CDR3: TGTGCCAGCAGCCCTCGGTTGGGCGCGGGAGAGGGTAACTCCTACGAGCAGTACTTC. Its translation is CASSPRLGAGEGNSYEQYF.